These 28 T cell receptor beta chains share one sample of origin, sequenced in a study of tumor-infiltrating lymphocytes in oesophageal squamous cell carcinoma. MiXCR, run by TCRdb on the PCR reads, gives a single entry per CDR3 protein. Among roughly 20,000 distinct CDR3 sequences listed, approximately 38% were seen once. Specimen: esophageal tumor tissue. Source of these receptors: a male donor with esophageal squamous cell carcinoma.

As concerns this clonotype: Its ends do not fully match the called genes, so a read error is possible. V gene TRBV7-6 combines with J gene TRBJ2-5, with 7 bases that match TRBD1. The germline V gene has CDR1 SGHVS and CDR2 FNYEAQ. The CDR3 contains 13 residues. The CDR3 protein is CASSSDRNNEQYF. DNA for the CDR3: TGTGCTAGCAGCTCGGACAGGAACAATGAGCAGTACTTC.

Remarks on this clonotype: The junction departs from the called germline gene at one end, perhaps through a read error. The chain carries TRBV5-3 and TRBJ2-3; TRBD2 might be the D (6 bases). The DNA matches TRBJ2-1 better at its end, which makes the J call doubtful. TRBV5-3 is placed among ORFs of uncertain function. The CDR3 runs 16 residues. The CDR3 nucleotides are TGCGCCAGCAGCCACCGTGCCGGGACTCCTAACAATGAGCAGTTCTTC. It codes for CASSHRAGTPNNEQFF.

The chain is built from TRBV11-2 and TRBJ1-2; 7 bases are a match to TRBD1. V lost 5 bases and J lost 6; bases outside the gene matches: 6. Germline loops: CDR1 SGHAT, CDR2 FQNNGV. This CDR3 region has 13 residues. CDR3 DNA: TGTGCCAGCAGCCGAGGGACAGTGGATGGCTACACCTTC. Its protein is CASSRGTVDGYTF.

This clonotype is a singleton in its sample. A read error may explain this, as a much larger clone is one base away. The chain recombines TRBV19 with TRBJ2-7; perhaps TRBD2 as D (6 bases). V lost 2 bases to trimming and J lost 7 bases, with 21 bases between them. CDR1 and CDR2 (germline): LNHDA, SQIVND (reference sequence). The CDR3 totals 16 residues. The CDR3: CASSILGGPQGNEQYF. As DNA, the CDR3 is TGTGCCAGTAGTATACTGGGGGGACCCCAGGGCAATGAGCAGTACTTC.

Of note for this clonotype: Because the CDR3 is missing its conserved closing phenylalanine or tryptophan, this is likely a read error. It is unclear where the CDR3 begins or ends on the DNA, so no DNA is shown, and the CDR3 is as TCRdb lists it. The CDR3 is CASSFSGS. V is TRBV12-3 or TRBV12-4 and J is TRBJ2-3. 8 amino acids form the CDR3, both terminal residues included.

In its sample, this clonotype was seen many times. A read error may explain this, as a much larger clone is one base away. The chain is built from TRBV5-1 and TRBJ2-7; D gene uncertain. Germline loops: CDR1 SGHRS, CDR2 YFSETQ. This CDR3 comprises 12 residues. The V gene lost 4 bases and the J gene lost 7 bases, with 12 bases spanning the gap. Written as DNA, the CDR3 is TGCGCCAGCAGCGCCCCGTACAATGAGCAGTACTTC. Translating gives CASSAPYNEQYF.

By sample fraction, this clonotype is medium-sized (0.01 to 0.1%). The gene calls are TRBV7-2 and TRBJ2-1; 10 bases match TRBD2. Germline loops: CDR1 SGHTA, CDR2 FQGNSA. Losses at the gene ends were 2 bases for V and 4 bases for J; bases not matched to a gene: 11. There are 18 residues in the CDR3. The CDR3: CASSLSITSGAGYNEQFF. In nucleotides, the CDR3 is TGTGCCAGCAGCTTAAGCATTACTAGCGGGGCCGGATACAATGAGCAGTTCTTC.

The rearrangement uses TRBV10-1 and TRBJ2-1; D might be TRBD2 (6 bases). With 2 bases removed from V and 5 bases from J, the gap between germline ends came to 10 bases. Germline V gene lookup returns CDR1 WNHNN and CDR2 SYGVQD (reference sequence). CDR3 length: 14 residues. CDR3 DNA: TGCGCCAGCAGTGAGGCTAGCGCAGACAATGAGCAGTTCTTC. It specifies CASSEASADNEQFF.

This clonotype was found many times. The V and J genes are TRBV28 and TRBJ2-7; D gene unclear. The CDR3 is 12 amino acids. CDR1 MDHEN and CDR2 SYDVKM come from the germline V gene. V was pared by 10 bases and J by 4 bases, with 14 bases between. The DNA for the CDR3 is TGTGCCACCATAGCCACCTCATACGAGCAGTACTTC. This gives the protein CATIATSYEQYF.

The genes are TRBV6-5 and TRBJ2-7; D is possibly TRBD1 (5 bases). TRBJ2-1 explains the end of the DNA better; the J call may be wrong. Germline V gene sequence: CDR1 MNHEY, CDR2 SVGAGI. The CDR3 extends over 15 amino acids. For the CDR3, the DNA is TGTGCCAGCAGTTACAAGGGGTTCCTTAACAATGAGCAGTTCTTC. This gives the protein CASSYKGFLNNEQFF.

The chain combines TRBV6-6 with TRBJ2-2; D possibly corresponds to TRBD1 (6 bases). Germline V lookup: CDR1 MNHNY, CDR2 SVGAGI (reference sequence). The CDR3 loop spans 13 amino acids. V gave up 1 base and J gave up 6 bases, with 6 bases separating them. The CDR3 sequence is CASSYWTAGELFF. The CDR3 nucleotides are TGTGCCAGCAGTTACTGGACAGCCGGGGAGCTGTTTTTT.

As concerns this clonotype: The missing conserved phenylalanine or tryptophan at the end of this CDR3 makes a read error likely. The limits of the CDR3 on the DNA are not certain, so only TCRdb's listed CDR3 is given. The V call is TRBV5-4, the J call TRBJ2-7; the table's D call, TRBD1, was not checked against the DNA. A total of 17 residues make up the CDR3, ends included. CDR1 and CDR2 from the germline V gene are SGHNT and YYREEE (reference sequence). CDR3: CASSLLTESNYGYTFGS.

This clonotype was seen repeatedly, ten times or more. The V gene is TRBV5-1, the J gene TRBJ1-6; TRBD1 agrees at 9 bases. The CDR3 consists of 16 residues. Germline loops: CDR1 SGHRS, CDR2 YFSETQ. V trimming: 1 base; J trimming: 5 bases; junction bases outside the gene matches: 4. The CDR3 region has the DNA TGCGCCAGCAGCTTGAGGGACAGGGACCATAATTCACCCCTCCACTTT. It specifies CASSLRDRDHNSPLHF.

About this clonotype itself: This may come from a read error, since a much larger clone is one base off. The chain recombines TRBV5-1 with TRBJ2-4; D might be TRBD2 (5 bases). Germline CDR1 is SGHRS and CDR2 is YFSETQ. The CDR3 runs 14 residues. Between the trimmed V and J ends, which lost 7 bases and 13 bases, there was a span of 24 bases. This CDR3 reads CASGSGSSYNEQYF. In nucleotides, the CDR3 is TGCGCCAGCGGATCGGGGAGCTCCTACAATGAGCAGTACTTC.

This clonotype counts as medium-sized. The chain employs TRBV11-1 and TRBJ1-1; TRBD1 agrees at 9 bases. Germline loops: CDR1 SGHAT, CDR2 FQDESV (reference sequence). The CDR3 contains 14 residues. The J segment lost 3 bases and the V segment lost 4 bases, leaving 3 bases of the junction unmatched. The CDR3 DNA reads as TGTGCCAGCAGCTCGCGACAGGGGGACACTGAAGCTTTCTTT. It translates to CASSSRQGDTEAFF. The variable domain in full, completed from reference TRBV11-1 and TRBJ1-1, reads EAEVAQSPRYKITEKSQAVAFWCDPISGHATLYWYRQILGQGPELLVQFQDESVVDDSQLPKDRFSAERLKGVDSTLKIQPAELGDSAMYLCASSSRQGDTEAFFGQGTRLTVV.

Comments on this clonotype: A read error is likely, as this CDR3 ends without the conserved phenylalanine or tryptophan. No DNA is shown, since the ends of the CDR3 on it are uncertain; the CDR3 is the one TCRdb lists. V usage is TRBV5-5 and J usage is TRBJ2-3; TRBD2 is the table's D call and was not checked against the DNA. Germline CDR1 reads SGHKS; CDR2 reads YYEKEE (reference sequence). Inclusive of both ends, the CDR3 amounts to 17 amino acids. The CDR3 reads CASTLWRGGGETQYFGP.

This clonotype was picked up many times. J is TRBJ1-2 and V is TRBV6-1; 7 positions match TRBD1. Looked up from germline, CDR1 is MNHNS and CDR2 is SASEGT. This CDR3 has 16 residues. J gave up 4 bases and V 6 bases, and 14 bases lay outside the gene matches. The CDR3 is CASSAQGTMGGYGYTF. In DNA, the CDR3 is TGTGCCAGCAGCGCACAGGGGACCATGGGTGGCTATGGCTACACCTTC.

As concerns this clonotype: This CDR3 is missing its conserved last phenylalanine or tryptophan, likely due to a read error. It is unclear where the CDR3 begins or ends on the DNA, so no DNA is shown, and the CDR3 is as TCRdb lists it. The genes are TRBV28 and TRBJ2-7. Inclusive of both ends, the CDR3 amounts to 14 amino acids. Germline values: CDR1 MDHEN, CDR2 SYDVKM. CDR3 sequence reads: CASSFAGRGYTFGS.

By share, this clonotype ranks as medium-sized. CDR3 sequence: CASSRGQNYGYTF. The CDR3 DNA reads as TGTGCCAGCAGTCGCGGACAGAACTATGGCTACACCTTC. The rearrangement links TRBV28 to TRBJ1-2; a weak D match, TRBD1 (6 bases). V was shortened by 5 bases and J by 2 bases, with 9 bases between the two germline ends. Germline assignment: CDR1 MDHEN and CDR2 SYDVKM. The CDR3 is made up of 13 amino acids.

By share, this clonotype counts as medium-sized (0.01 to 0.1%). V usage is TRBV7-8 and J usage is TRBJ2-7, with D perhaps TRBD1 (6 bases). Between the trimmed V and J ends, which lost 10 bases and 0 bases, there was a span of 13 bases. This CDR3 spans 13 amino acids. CDR1 and CDR2 (germline): SGHVS, FQNEAQ. CDR3 DNA: TGTGCCATTCCGGGACAAAACTCCTACGAGCAGTACTTC. Translated, it gives CAIPGQNSYEQYF.

The table lists this clonotype with many counts. J is TRBJ2-5 and V is TRBV24-1; D uncertain. The better agreement between TRBJ2-1 and the DNA end casts doubt on the J call. This CDR3 is 14 amino acids long. The germline CDR1 and CDR2 sequences are KGHDR and SFDVKD. The CDR3 bases are TGTGCCACCAGCGACCTTCCCACGACGAATGAGCAGTTCTTC. Protein: CATSDLPTTNEQFF.

This chain uses TRBV7-2 with TRBJ2-1; D is perhaps TRBD2 (5 bases). Trimming took off 2 bases at V and 5 bases at J, with 16 bases between the two ends. The germline CDR1 and CDR2 sequences are SGHTA and FQGNSA. CDR3 size: 16 residues. The CDR3 nucleotides read TGTGCCAGCAGCTTAAAAAGGCTAGTGACTAACAATGAGCAGTTCTTC. Amino acids: CASSLKRLVTNNEQFF.

This clonotype came up many times. The chain combines TRBV5-5 with TRBJ2-2, with no clear D. Germline values: CDR1 SGHKS, CDR2 YYEKEE (reference sequence). V lost 1 base, J lost 4 bases, and 8 bases lay in between. The CDR3 is made up of 14 amino acids. The CDR3 coding sequence is TGTGCCAGCAGCTTGAGTCCGAGCACCGGGGAGCTGTTTTTT. Its protein is CASSLSPSTGELFF.

This clonotype was seen many times. The chain links TRBV24-1 to TRBJ2-7, with 7 bases identical to TRBD1. Trimming at V came to 3 bases and at J to 2 bases, leaving 6 bases not matched to a gene. Germline CDR1 is KGHDR and CDR2 is SFDVKD. The CDR3 is made up of 15 amino acids. CDR3 nucleotides: TGTGCCACCAGTGATCCTAGACAGGGCGCCTACGAGCAGTACTTC. This codes for CATSDPRQGAYEQYF.

This clonotype occurred many times. The chain employs TRBV6-1 and TRBJ2-7; TRBD2 is a possible D gene (7 bases). The CDR3 loop spans 15 amino acids. CDR1 and CDR2 from the germline V gene are MNHNS and SASEGT. V was pared by 5 bases and J by 5 bases, with 19 bases between. The CDR3 is CASSSSGGPKNEQYF. Written as DNA, the CDR3 is TGTGCCAGCAGTTCCTCCGGGGGGCCTAAGAACGAGCAGTACTTC.

The table lists this clonotype with many counts. The chain joins TRBV24-1 to TRBJ2-3, with D possibly being TRBD2 (6 bases). V was clipped by 4 bases and J by 4 bases, with 11 bases between them. The germline gives CDR1 KGHDR, CDR2 SFDVKD. This CDR3 region has 14 residues. In DNA form, the CDR3 reads TGTGCCACCAGTGAGACCGGGACTTCAGATACGCAGTATTTT. Encoded protein: CATSETGTSDTQYF.

At least ten counts were recorded for this clonotype. A much larger clone differs by one base, so this may be a read error. Written as DNA, the CDR3 is TGTGCCAGCAGTTTAGTCGGACAGGGGGCGAGGAATGAGCAGTACTTC. It is translated as CASSLVGQGARNEQYF. V usage is TRBV28 and J usage is TRBJ2-5; 11 bases fit TRBD1. Trimming removed 2 bases from V and 11 bases from J; junction bases left unmatched: 13. Germline V gene sequence: CDR1 MDHEN, CDR2 SYDVKM. The CDR3 has 16 amino acids.

The chain carries TRBV19 and TRBJ2-7; a weak D match, TRBD1 (6 bases). The V end was cut by 1 base, the J end by 2 bases, with 9 bases between. The CDR3 loop spans 14 amino acids. From germline, CDR1 is LNHDA and CDR2 SQIVND (reference sequence). The CDR3 sequence is CASSIGQETYEQYF. CDR3 DNA sequence: TGTGCCAGTAGTATAGGACAGGAGACCTACGAGCAGTACTTC.